Here is one T cell receptor beta chain with its context. No antigen is known for it. The PCR was carried out with 60 Vbeta primers and 13 Jbeta primers. As handled by the study authors: Per a later analysis, the number of unique TCR beta chains was approximately 80 million, of which 9 million to 14 million were shared. Only in-frame clones appear in the TCRdb table, and some are missing; sequencing was by immunoSEQ multiplex PCR. V and J calls and clone size are given by that table; D and trimming were obtained from the DNA. This sample yields some 220,000 clones, of which more than 60% are seen a single time; less than 3% belongs to the top ten. There are 14 residues in the CDR3. These data come from a study of cytomegalovirus exposure and HLA in healthy donors. Study-level results: 87-base-pair reads could not separate some V segments, including TRBV6-2 and TRBV6-3. TCR beta V segments were, for the most part, productive about 87% or about 30% of the time in an earlier analysis.

The sequence derives from a woman aged 55-70 years in good health and CMV-seropositive. Sequenced input: PBMCs. The genes are TRBV21-1 and TRBJ1-2; the D call in the table, TRBD1, was not verified against the DNA. TRBV21-1 is labeled a pseudogene. CDR3 loop: CASGPDRGPFGYTF. The CDR3 nucleotides are TGTGCCAGCGGACCGGATAGGGGGCCTTTTGGCTACACCTTC.